This record covers a single T cell receptor beta chain. Original processing notes: Amplified reference gene primers provided the basis for estimating nucleated cell counts. This table comes from immunoSEQ multiplex PCR, and its TCRdb copy is limited to in-frame clones, with some not included. V, J and clone size were drawn from that table, and D and trimming were deduced from the DNA. The sample records tens of thousands of clones, around four fifths being singletons. The sample comes from a study of blood T cell repertoires in COVID-19. The length of the CDR3 is 13 residues. The V end lost 5 bases, the J end lost 5 bases, and 12 bases lay between the germline ends. Looked up from germline, CDR1 is SGHTA and CDR2 is FQGTGA.

Sequenced: peripheral blood. The chain combines TRBV7-3 with TRBJ1-1; no firm D call. This clonotype was obtained from a human donor in a cohort sampled during active COVID-19. CDR3 bases: TGTGCCAGCAGCACCACGGGTGGTACTGAAGCTTTCTTT. It translates to CASSTTGGTEAFF.